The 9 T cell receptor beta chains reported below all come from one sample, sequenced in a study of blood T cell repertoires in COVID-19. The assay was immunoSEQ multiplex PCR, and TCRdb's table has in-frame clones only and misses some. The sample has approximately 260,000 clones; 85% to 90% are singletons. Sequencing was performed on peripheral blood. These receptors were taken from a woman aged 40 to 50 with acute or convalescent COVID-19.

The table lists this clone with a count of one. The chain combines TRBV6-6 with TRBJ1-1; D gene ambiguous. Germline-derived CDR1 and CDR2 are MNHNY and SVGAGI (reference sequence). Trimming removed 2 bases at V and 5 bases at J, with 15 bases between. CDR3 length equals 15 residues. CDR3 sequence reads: CASSYPTRTGTEAFF. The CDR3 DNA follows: TGTGCCAGCAGTTACCCAACCAGGACGGGGACTGAAGCTTTCTTT.

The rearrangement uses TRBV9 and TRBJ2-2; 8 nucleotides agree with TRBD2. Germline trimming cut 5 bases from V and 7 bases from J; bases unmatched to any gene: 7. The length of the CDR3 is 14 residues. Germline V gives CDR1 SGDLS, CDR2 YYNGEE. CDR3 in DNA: TGTGCCAGCAGGGACGGGGGGGCTCACGGGGAGCTGTTTTTT. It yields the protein CASRDGGAHGELFF.

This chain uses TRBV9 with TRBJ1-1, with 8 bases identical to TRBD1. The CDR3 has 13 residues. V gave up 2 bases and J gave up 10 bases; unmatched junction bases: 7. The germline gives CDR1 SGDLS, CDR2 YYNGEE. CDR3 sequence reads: CASSVGQGTIAFF. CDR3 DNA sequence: TGTGCCAGCAGCGTTGGACAGGGTACGATAGCTTTCTTT.

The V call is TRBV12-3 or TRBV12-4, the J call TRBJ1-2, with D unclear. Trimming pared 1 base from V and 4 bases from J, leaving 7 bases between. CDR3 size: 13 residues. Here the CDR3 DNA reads TGTGCCAGCAGTTTAGGGGAGACCTATGGCTACACCTTC. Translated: CASSLGETYGYTF.

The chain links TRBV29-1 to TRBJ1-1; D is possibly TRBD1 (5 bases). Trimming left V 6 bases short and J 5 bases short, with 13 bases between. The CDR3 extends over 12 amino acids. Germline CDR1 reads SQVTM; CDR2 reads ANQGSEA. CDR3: CSVFEGETEAFF. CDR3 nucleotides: TGCAGCGTATTTGAAGGGGAAACTGAAGCTTTCTTT.

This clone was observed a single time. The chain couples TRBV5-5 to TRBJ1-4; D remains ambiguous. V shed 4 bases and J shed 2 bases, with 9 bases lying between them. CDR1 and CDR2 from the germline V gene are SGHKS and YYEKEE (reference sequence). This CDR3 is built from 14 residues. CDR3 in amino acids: CASSQAGTNEKLFF. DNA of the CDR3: TGTGCCAGCAGCCAGGCGGGGACTAATGAAAAACTGTTTTTT.

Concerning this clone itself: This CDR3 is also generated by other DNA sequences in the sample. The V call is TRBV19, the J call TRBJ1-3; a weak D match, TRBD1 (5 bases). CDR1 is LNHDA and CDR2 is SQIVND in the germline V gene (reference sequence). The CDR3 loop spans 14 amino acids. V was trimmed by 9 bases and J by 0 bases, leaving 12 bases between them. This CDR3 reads CASRSGGSGNTIYF. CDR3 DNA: TGTGCCAGCCGGTCGGGGGGCTCTGGAAACACCATATATTTT.

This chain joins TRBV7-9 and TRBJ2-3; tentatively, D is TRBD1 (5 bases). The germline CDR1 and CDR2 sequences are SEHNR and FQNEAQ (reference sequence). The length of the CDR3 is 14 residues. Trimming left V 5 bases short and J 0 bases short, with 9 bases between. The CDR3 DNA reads TGTGCCAGCAGCCCAGGGTCTAGCACAGATACGCAGTATTTT. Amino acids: CASSPGSSTDTQYF.

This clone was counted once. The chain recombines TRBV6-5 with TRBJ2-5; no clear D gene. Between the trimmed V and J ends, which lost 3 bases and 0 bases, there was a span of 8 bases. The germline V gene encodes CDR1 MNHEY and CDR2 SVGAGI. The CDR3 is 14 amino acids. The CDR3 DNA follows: TGTGCCAGCAGTTATGACACGGACCAAGAGACCCAGTACTTC. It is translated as CASSYDTDQETQYF.